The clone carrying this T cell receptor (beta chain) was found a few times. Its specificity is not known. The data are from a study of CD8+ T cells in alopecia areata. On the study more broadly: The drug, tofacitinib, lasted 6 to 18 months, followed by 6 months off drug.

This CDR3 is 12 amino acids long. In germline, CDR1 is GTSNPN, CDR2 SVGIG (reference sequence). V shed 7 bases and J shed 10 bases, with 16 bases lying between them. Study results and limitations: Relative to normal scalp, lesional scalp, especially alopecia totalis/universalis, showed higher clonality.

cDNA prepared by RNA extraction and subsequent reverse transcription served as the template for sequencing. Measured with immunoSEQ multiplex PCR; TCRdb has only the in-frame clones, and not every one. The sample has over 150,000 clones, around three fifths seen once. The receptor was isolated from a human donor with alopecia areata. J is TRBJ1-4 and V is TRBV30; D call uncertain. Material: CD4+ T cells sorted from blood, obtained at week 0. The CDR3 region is CASTVYTGKLFF. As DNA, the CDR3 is TGTGCCTCTACAGTATATACCGGAAAACTGTTTTTT.